Listed here are 8 T cell receptor beta chains from one sample, sequenced in a study of T-cell reconstitution after alpha-beta-depleted transplantation in children. As it was prepared, the TCRbeta library received unique molecular identifiers. TCRdb passed the PCR reads through MiXCR, listing each CDR3 protein once. This sample has around 530,000 distinct CDR3 sequences, with 30% to 35% found just once. The sample here was PBMCs from the stem cell graft donor, taken from the stem cell graft. These receptors were obtained from a human donor who donated a stem cell graft to a child with aplastic anemia.

A few counts support this clonotype. This chain links TRBV20-1 with TRBJ1-1; D is unclear. The germline CDR1 and CDR2 sequences are DFQATT and SNEGSKA (reference sequence). There are 11 residues in the CDR3. The V end was cut by 0 bases, the J end by 9 bases, with 8 bases between. CDR3 coding DNA: TGCAGTGCTAGAGAAAGAAGGCAAGCTTTCTTT. Translated, it gives CSARERRQAFF.

This clonotype has more than one count but fewer than ten. The rearrangement joins TRBV20-1 to TRBJ2-1; 11 bases agree with TRBD2. The V and J ends lost 3 bases and 0 bases, in that order; junction bases with no gene match: 4. In germline, CDR1 is DFQATT, CDR2 SNEGSKA (reference sequence). The CDR3 is 16 amino acids. CDR3 DNA sequence: TGCAGTGCTAGCGCTAGCGGGGGGAGCTCCTACAATGAGCAGTTCTTC. This sequence encodes CSASASGGSSYNEQFF.

This clonotype was detected a few times. The chain has TRBV27 and TRBJ2-1, with 11 bases fitting TRBD2. Germline V lookup: CDR1 MNHEY, CDR2 SMNVEV (reference sequence). This CDR3 comprises 14 residues. Trimming cost V 5 bases and J 6 bases; bases outside gene matches: 3. The CDR3 DNA reads as TGTGCCAGCAGTGCTGGACTAGCGGGCAATGAGCAGTTCTTC. The encoded protein is CASSAGLAGNEQFF.

The rearrangement joins TRBV30 to TRBJ1-1; D is ambiguous. In germline, CDR1 is GTSNPN, CDR2 SVGIG (reference sequence). The germline V and J ends were trimmed by 0 bases and 7 bases, with 15 bases remaining between them. The CDR3 is 14 amino acids. CDR3 DNA: TGTGCCTGGAGTGTATTACGGGGAAGCGGTGAAGCTTTCTTT. Translating gives CAWSVLRGSGEAFF.

The gene calls are TRBV18 and TRBJ1-2; no reliable D call. The CDR3 length is 14 residues. Germline CDR1 and CDR2: KGHSH and LQKENI. The V and J ends lost 4 bases and 2 bases respectively, with 11 bases between them. The CDR3 protein is CASSQAQENYGYTF. CDR3 sequence (DNA): TGTGCCAGCTCACAAGCTCAGGAGAACTATGGCTACACCTTC.

This clonotype has more than one count but fewer than ten. CDR3 coding DNA: TGTGCCAGCAGCTCCTCCATCGCGGAGCAGTTCTTC. It specifies CASSSSIAEQFF. This chain uses TRBV7-6 with TRBJ2-1, with D unclear. Germline V gene lookup returns CDR1 SGHVS and CDR2 FNYEAQ. CDR3 length equals 12 residues. Trimming left V 4 bases short and J 10 bases short, with 11 bases between. The full variable domain, completed using reference TRBV7-6 and TRBJ2-1, is GAGVSQSPRYKVTKRGQDVALRCDPISGHVSLYWYRQALGQGPEFLTYFNYEAQQDKSGLPNDRFSAERPEGSISTLTIQRTEQRDSAMYRCASSSSIAEQFFGPGTRLTVL.

V gene TRBV5-1 combines with J gene TRBJ2-3; D gene unclear. V lost 0 bases and J lost 5, with 10 bases in between. From germline, CDR1 is SGHRS and CDR2 YFSETQ. This CDR3 region has 14 residues. The CDR3 sequence: CASSLVLWKDTQYF. The CDR3 DNA reads TGCGCCAGCAGCTTGGTACTTTGGAAAGATACGCAGTATTTT.

The CDR3 is CSVAPTGDTIYF. CDR3 nucleotides: TGCAGCGTTGCCCCCACCGGGGACACCATATATTTT. The chain recombines TRBV29-1 with TRBJ1-3; D is unresolved. Germline loops: CDR1 SQVTM, CDR2 ANQGSEA. Between the trimmed V and J ends, which lost 4 bases and 8 bases, there was a span of 12 bases. The CDR3 has 12 amino acids.